Shown below are 9 T cell receptor beta chains from a single sample sequenced in a study of early T cells in non-severe SARS-CoV-2 infection. In TCRdb, the 5' RACE reads were re-called with MiXCR into one record per CDR3 protein. The repertoire includes around 61,000 distinct CDR3 sequences, 10% of them detected once, and 6.5% sits in the top ten. The sequenced sample was whole blood. The receptors shown here come from an adult who was a healthcare worker with PCR-confirmed SARS-CoV-2 infection or an uninfected control (not recorded which).

This clonotype was observed at least ten times. The chain uses TRBV3-1 and TRBJ2-7; 11 bases line up with TRBD2. The CDR3 length is 17 residues. Germline-derived CDR1 and CDR2 are LGHDT and YNNKEL (reference sequence). V gave up 1 base and J gave up 4 bases; unmatched junction bases: 9. CDR3 nucleotides: TGTGCCAGCAGCCAAGCGGGGTCTAGCGGGAGGAGATACGAGCAGTACTTC. This translates into CASSQAGSSGRRYEQYF.

At least ten counts were recorded for this clonotype. Likely a read error: the CDR3 ends without its conserved phenylalanine or tryptophan. The chain links TRBV29-1 to TRBJ1-2; TRBD1 agrees at 8 bases. Germline-derived CDR1 and CDR2 are SQVTM and ANQGSEA. CDR3 length: 12 amino acids. Trimming removed 4 bases from V and 4 bases from J; junction bases left unmatched: 2. The CDR3 loop reads CSVAGTGYGYTV. The CDR3 DNA sequence: TGCAGCGTTGCCGGGACAGGCTATGGCTACACCGTC.

The table lists this clonotype with many counts. The chain carries TRBV6-4 and TRBJ2-1, with D unresolved. This CDR3 is 15 amino acids long. CDR1 is MRHNA, CDR2 SNTAGT, per germline. V was pared by 2 bases and J by 0 bases, with 8 bases between. CDR3: CASSDKAGSYNEQFF. CDR3 DNA sequence: TGTGCCAGCAGTGACAAAGCAGGCTCCTACAATGAGCAGTTCTTC.

This clonotype was picked up many times. This rearrangement joins TRBV5-4 to TRBJ1-1; unclear D gene. Per germline, CDR1 SGHNT and CDR2 YYREEE (reference sequence). The CDR3 covers 14 residues. V lost 1 base and J 6 bases, leaving 13 bases between the germline ends. The CDR3 loop is CASSLREAPSEAFF. CDR3 nucleotides: TGTGCCAGCAGCTTGAGAGAGGCTCCATCTGAAGCTTTCTTT.

This clonotype was observed at least ten times. The rearrangement joins TRBV29-1 to TRBJ2-7; D is possibly TRBD2 (5 bases). V lost 6 bases, J lost 3 bases, and 9 bases lay in between. The length of the CDR3 is 11 residues. Germline V lookup: CDR1 SQVTM, CDR2 ANQGSEA. CDR3 DNA: TGCAGCGTCGGGAAGGTCTACGAGCAGTACTTC. As protein: CSVGKVYEQYF.

The chain has TRBV20-1 and TRBJ2-7, with D tentatively TRBD2 (6 bases). This CDR3 spans 12 amino acids. V was trimmed by 5 bases and J by 6 bases, leaving 14 bases between them. Germline CDR1 is DFQATT and CDR2 is SNEGSKA (reference sequence). CDR3 DNA: TGCAGTGCTGGGGGGATCAATCGCGAGCAGTACTTC. This translates into CSAGGINREQYF.

This clonotype was counted at least ten times. The J gene is TRBJ2-6, the V gene TRBV6-5; D gene ambiguous. The CDR3 has 15 amino acids. Trimming pared 6 bases from V and 1 base from J, leaving 10 bases between. Germline V CDR1 and CDR2: MNHEY, SVGAGI. Here the CDR3 reads CASRGRDSGANVLTF. In DNA, the CDR3 is TGTGCCAGCAGAGGAAGGGATTCTGGGGCCAACGTCCTGACTTTC.

The chain combines TRBV11-2 with TRBJ2-7, with 10 positions matching TRBD2. Germline loops: CDR1 SGHAT, CDR2 FQNNGV. The CDR3 has 14 residues. After removal of 5 bases from V and 0 bases from J, the junction contained 1 base not matched to a gene. The CDR3 nucleotides are TGTGCCAGCAGCCTAGCGGGAGACTCCTACGAGCAGTACTTC. It encodes CASSLAGDSYEQYF.

This clonotype showed up many times. This chain connects TRBV20-1 to TRBJ1-2; possible D gene TRBD1, 6 bases. The CDR3 loop spans 13 amino acids. Trimming took off 3 bases at V and 5 bases at J, with 13 bases between the two ends. Per the germline V gene, CDR1 is DFQATT and CDR2 is SNEGSKA (reference sequence). In DNA form, the CDR3 reads TGCAGTGCTAGTGGCAGGGGAGATTATGGCTACACCTTC. Amino acid sequence: CSASGRGDYGYTF.